Presented here are 3 T cell receptor beta chains from one specimen sequenced in a study of control samples from healthy donors and cancer patients. Data came from immunoSEQ multiplex PCR; TCRdb stores just in-frame clones and leaves some out. Of around 140,000 clones listed, more than 85% are singletons. The sample consisted of blood. The source of these receptors is a man aged 25 to 40 in good health.

The V call is TRBV5-4, the J call TRBJ2-1; 9 nucleotides align to TRBD1. Germline V gives CDR1 SGHNT, CDR2 YYREEE (reference sequence). The CDR3 loop spans 16 amino acids. V was pared by 0 bases and J by 4 bases, with 5 bases of the junction left unmatched. The CDR3 coding sequence is TGTGCCAGCAGCTTGGCCCGGGACAGGGTTTACAATGAGCAGTTCTTC. The encoded protein is CASSLARDRVYNEQFF.

The V gene is TRBV3-1 (or the pseudogene TRBV3-2), the J gene TRBJ2-1; a weak D match, TRBD2 (7 bases). Germline CDR1 is LGHDT and CDR2 is YNNKEL (reference sequence). V was clipped by 3 bases and J by 4 bases, with 19 bases between them. The CDR3 extends over 17 amino acids. CDR3 sequence reads: CASSQGFGGGRYNEQFF. CDR3 sequence (DNA): TGTGCCAGCAGCCAGGGGTTTGGCGGGGGCCGATACAATGAGCAGTTCTTC.

CDR3 protein: CASSLPAYEQYF. The CDR3 coding sequence is TGTGCCAGCAGCTTACCGGCCTACGAGCAGTACTTC. The chain has TRBV7-2 and TRBJ2-7; D is ambiguous. CDR3 length: 12 amino acids. The germline V gene encodes CDR1 SGHTA and CDR2 FQGNSA. With 2 bases removed from V and 2 bases from J, the gap between germline ends came to 4 bases.